This T cell receptor beta chain was obtained from a study of T cells in Graves' hyperthyroidism and ophthalmopathy (dated by TCRdb to between 2018 and 2020). As for the study more broadly: Peripheral blood was sampled at the time of initial diagnosis, prior to any treatment. TCR V-J signatures able to tell the groups apart were searched for in a discovery cohort of around 95 patients, of whom about 40 had Graves' ophthalmopathy and around 58 had stable Graves' hyperthyroidism. After blood sampling, hyperthyroidism patients were treated with methimazole at a starting dose of 30 mg daily, and ophthalmopathy patients were treated with high-dose intravenous methylprednisolone. For training and testing, the 100 or so patients in the discovery cohort were randomly divided in a 7:3 ratio. According to the paper, TCR Vbeta CDR3 sequencing was carried out on 135 peripheral blood samples, which came from under 50 ophthalmopathy, 80 or so hyperthyroidism and approximately 17 progressor patients. The study also compared thyroid tissue and blood T-cell repertoires from more than 5 Graves' hyperthyroidism patients. Whether ophthalmopathy could be predicted prospectively was tested in an independent validation cohort made up of 18 hyperthyroidism patients plus 17 patients who later progressed to ophthalmopathy. Study-wide findings and limitations: A model built on a 13 V-J signature distinguished ophthalmopathy from stable hyperthyroidism, reaching approximately 89% sensitivity and 81.08% specificity in cross-validation and 80%/75% in testing. Sample size was not statistically predetermined, and investigators were not blinded to group allocation. Most expanded thyroid clonotypes (frequency above 0.001) were also detected in blood, suggesting blood repertoires may reflect thyroid immune responses. In validation, the model predicted progression to ophthalmopathy a median of around 6.5 months before onset, with roughly 70% sensitivity and about 72% specificity.

Hyperthyroidism patients were newly diagnosed, had a disease duration of under 2 months, and were aged 18 to 65 years. The study excluded patients with uncontrolled infections, other autoimmune diseases, pregnancy or lactation. Diagnoses were based on clinical symptoms, serum thyroxine and TRAb, thyroid ultrasound and orbital computed tomography. For progressor patients, blood was drawn at the first diagnosis of hyperthyroidism, before any ophthalmopathy symptoms had appeared. PBMCs were isolated from more than 9 ml of fresh peripheral blood by Ficoll-Paque density gradient centrifugation. Progressor patients were defined as those initially diagnosed with Graves' hyperthyroidism in whom ophthalmopathy developed during follow-up. Total RNA was extracted with Trizol reagent, and quality was checked on an Agilent 2100 Bioanalyzer. TCR beta CDR3 regions were amplified from RNA transcripts. The TCR CDR3 was subjected to a first round of RT-PCR using the HTBI primer set and the Qiagen OneStep RT-PCR kit. Libraries were constructed in a second round of multiplex PCR, after which size selection and purification were carried out. Libraries were sequenced paired-end with 100 bp reads on an Illumina HiSeq2000. In the paper's pipeline: Raw data were processed with SOAPnuke, discarding reads with adapters, uncalled bases, mean Phred below 15, or no exact constant-primer or identifier match. COPE v1.2.5 was used to merge high-quality paired reads, and clonotypes were defined as unique nucleotide sequences. Clonotypes were aligned to IMGT TRBV, TRBD and TRBJ reference segments using MiTCR v1.1. The analysis was restricted to V-J combinations with a frequency above 0.0001, which together covered about 99% of the repertoires. The TCS score was defined as F50 (clonal expansion) divided by E x V (chaos), with BLOSUM62-based TCRdist calculated between CDR3 peptides within each V-J. Welch's t-statistics and random forest reduced approximately 520 V-J features to roughly 13, which were used in a naive Bayes classifier (R e1071). Starting from the raw public reads, TCRdb applied fastp trimming at Q25, assembled clones with MiXCR and retained in-frame beta chains. Each record represents a unique CDR3 protein, reported with the most common genes and DNA among its rows. The V and J calls and clone size come from TCRdb's table, not from the authors' own analysis. Here the sample has about 380,000 distinct CDR3 sequences; roughly 12% occur a single time. The top ten clones comprise about 20% of the sample.

From cysteine to phenylalanine, the CDR3 is 16 amino acids long. Only the CDR3 DNA is retained, 48 bases long and in frame from the first base. CDR1 is given as SNHLY and CDR2 as FYNNEI, both from the germline V gene. Trimmed from V: 2 bases; trimmed from J: 4 bases; junction bases lacking a gene match: 9. This clonotype appeared many times. Its cognate antigen has yet to be identified. The input lacks base qualities; no much larger clone sits a single base away. Here the chain combines TRBV2 and TRBJ1-2, with 8 bases aligning to TRBD1. This sequence originates from a young man with Graves' hyperthyroidism that later progressed to Graves' ophthalmopathy. Sequencing was carried out using blood. CDR3 loop: CASSERGTGTLYGYTF. The nucleotides read TGTGCCAGCAGTGAAAGGGGGACAGGAACTCTCTATGGCTACACCTTC.